A single sample gave rise to the 17 T cell receptor beta chains below, sequenced in a study of blood T cell repertoires in COVID-19. Sequenced by immunoSEQ multiplex PCR; TCRdb stores in-frame clones only, minus some. Here the sample spans under 250,000 clones, about four fifths being singletons. The source material was peripheral blood. The receptor source for this set is a woman aged 55 to 70 with acute or convalescent COVID-19.

DNA of the CDR3: TGTGCCAGCAGTGCCGGGACAGAAAAAAGCACAGATACGCAGTATTTT. Amino acids: CASSAGTEKSTDTQYF. This chain uses TRBV6-6 with TRBJ2-3, with 7 bases aligning to TRBD1. The CDR3 totals 16 residues. The V gene end was trimmed by 5 bases and the J gene end by 0 bases; junction bases not matched to a gene: 8. The germline V gene has CDR1 MNHNY and CDR2 SVGAGI (reference sequence).

This clone was detected only once. V and J are TRBV19 and TRBJ1-3; the D gene is possibly TRBD1 (5 bases). Germline V gene lookup returns CDR1 LNHDA and CDR2 SQIVND (reference sequence). Trimming cost V 5 bases and J 0 bases, with 11 bases left between them. This CDR3 contains 15 residues. The DNA for the CDR3 is TGTGCCAGTAGTTGGGGCAGGAACTCTGGAAACACCATATATTTT. This sequence encodes CASSWGRNSGNTIYF.

The chain joins TRBV11-2 to TRBJ2-7, with TRBD2 as a possible D gene (6 bases). Germline assignment: CDR1 SGHAT and CDR2 FQNNGV. V lost 5 bases and J 3 bases, leaving 14 bases between the germline ends. The CDR3 totals 14 residues. CDR3 loop: CASSTPGVVYEQYF. The CDR3, as DNA: TGTGCCAGCAGCACCCCGGGGGTCGTCTACGAGCAGTACTTC.

V gene TRBV4-2 combines with J gene TRBJ2-3; 9 nucleotides agree with TRBD2. The CDR3 spans 16 residues. The germline CDR1 and CDR2 sequences are LGHNA and YNFKEQ. V shed 1 base and J 6 bases; nucleotides not matched to a gene: 8. The CDR3, as DNA: TGTGCCAGCAGCCAAGGGACTAGCGCGGGAGTCGATACGCAGTATTTT. Protein: CASSQGTSAGVDTQYF.

The rearrangement joins TRBV3-1 (or the pseudogene TRBV3-2) to TRBJ2-5; 7 nucleotides agree with TRBD2. The junction had 5 bases not matched to a gene; V was cut back by 5 bases and J by 2 bases. CDR1 is LGHDT and CDR2 is YNNKEL in the germline V gene (reference sequence). This CDR3 is built from 14 residues. CDR3 in DNA: TGTGCCAGCAGCTCCCTCGGGGGGCAAGAGACCCAGTACTTC. Protein sequence: CASSSLGGQETQYF.

The chain combines TRBV24-1 with TRBJ2-4, with a weak D call TRBD2 (5 bases). The germline CDR1 and CDR2 sequences are KGHDR and SFDVKD. The ends were cut back, 8 bases at V and 2 bases at J, with 24 bases in the middle. This CDR3 region has 18 residues. Here the CDR3 reads CATKGLVYQAGSKNIQYF. CDR3 in DNA: TGTGCCACCAAAGGCTTGGTTTACCAGGCGGGTTCCAAAAACATTCAGTACTTC.

The V and J genes are TRBV2 and TRBJ2-1; D unresolved. V was cut by 4 bases and J by 10 bases, with 8 bases left in between. Germline CDR1 reads SNHLY; CDR2 reads FYNNEI. The CDR3 has 11 amino acids. In DNA form, the CDR3 reads TGTGCCAGCAGTGGTGTACTGGAGCAGTTCTTC. This translates into CASSGVLEQFF.

The chain carries TRBV12-3 or TRBV12-4 and TRBJ1-4, with TRBD1 as a possible D gene (5 bases). Trimming shortened V by 4 bases and J by 5 bases, and 8 bases separated the two germline ends. This CDR3 comprises 13 residues. For the CDR3, the DNA is TGTGCCAGCAGTTACAAGGGGAATGAAAAACTGTTTTTT. Translating gives CASSYKGNEKLFF.

Points on this clone: Other DNA variants within this sample encode the same CDR3. This rearrangement joins TRBV12-2 to TRBJ1-5; TRBD1 is the table's D call and was not checked against the DNA. TRBV12-2 is given as a pseudogene. The CDR3 is 14 amino acids. The CDR3 region is CASRLGQIPQPQHF. The CDR3 DNA follows: TGTGCAAGTCGCTTAGGCCAGATTCCTCAGCCCCAGCATTTT.

V and J are TRBV2 and TRBJ1-4; 8 bases fit TRBD1. CDR1 and CDR2 (germline): SNHLY, FYNNEI. The CDR3 length is 11 residues. Unmatched junction bases numbered 2, after V lost 9 bases and J lost 8 bases. This CDR3 reads CASRQGEKLFF. Written as DNA, the CDR3 is TGTGCCAGTCGACAGGGGGAAAAACTGTTTTTT.

V usage is TRBV6-6 and J usage is TRBJ1-2; no reliable D call. The CDR3 is 13 residues long. With 4 bases removed from V and 8 bases from J, the gap between germline ends came to 14 bases. CDR1 and CDR2 from the germline V gene are MNHNY and SVGAGI (reference sequence). CDR3 region: CASSSQMRVGYTF. The DNA of the CDR3 is TGTGCCAGCAGTTCCCAGATGAGGGTAGGCTACACCTTC.

The chain has TRBV7-2 and TRBJ2-1, with TRBD2 matching over 10 bases. Unmatched junction bases numbered 10, after V lost 8 bases and J lost 9 bases. The germline V gene has CDR1 SGHTA and CDR2 FQGNSA. The CDR3 runs 14 residues. Here the CDR3 reads CASQSGGAFGEQFF. CDR3 nucleotide sequence: TGTGCCAGCCAAAGCGGGGGGGCATTTGGTGAGCAGTTCTTC.

The chain is built from TRBV7-9 and TRBJ1-4; D remains unclear. Trimming removed 4 bases from V and 5 bases from J, with 11 bases in between. Germline V gene data show CDR1 as SEHNR and CDR2 as FQNEAQ (reference sequence). The CDR3 is 14 amino acids. CDR3 region: CASSSDSRNEKLFF. The CDR3 region has the DNA TGTGCCAGCAGCTCGGACTCCCGCAATGAAAAACTGTTTTTT.

The J gene is TRBJ1-3, the V gene TRBV30, with no clear D. Per the germline V gene, CDR1 is GTSNPN and CDR2 is SVGIG (reference sequence). The germline V and J ends were trimmed by 4 bases and 3 bases, with 13 bases remaining between them. This CDR3 is 14 amino acids long. The chain's CDR3 is CAWTDGVFGNTIYF. CDR3 sequence (DNA): TGTGCCTGGACAGACGGAGTATTTGGAAACACCATATATTTT.

CDR3 sequence reads: CASSPGRDTYSPLHF. The CDR3 DNA sequence: TGTGCCAGCAGTCCGGGCCGGGACACTTATTCACCCCTCCACTTT. The chain employs TRBV6-5 and TRBJ1-6, with TRBD1 as a possible D gene (6 bases). Germline lookup yields CDR1 MNHEY and CDR2 SVGAGI. The CDR3 totals 15 residues. V gave up 5 bases and J gave up 8 bases, with 16 bases separating them.

The CDR3 DNA sequence: TGTGCCAGCAGTGCCCCGGAGACACCCCTCCACTTT. Encoded protein: CASSAPETPLHF. The chain uses TRBV28 and TRBJ1-6, with D uncertain. Trimming pared 5 bases from V and 11 bases from J, leaving 10 bases between. CDR1 MDHEN and CDR2 SYDVKM come from the germline V gene. The CDR3 sequence is 12 residues long. Combining the CDR3 with reference TRBV28 and TRBJ1-6 gives the whole variable domain DVKVTQSSRYLVKRTGEKVFLECVQDMDHENMFWYRQDPGLGLRLIYFSYDVKMKEKGDIPEGYSVSREKKERFSLILESASTNQTSMYLCASSAPETPLHFGNGTRLTVT.

This clone showed up just a few times. The same CDR3 is also encoded by other DNA sequences in this sample. This chain connects TRBV7-2 to TRBJ2-1; 9 positions match TRBD2. V shed 2 bases, J shed 4 bases, and the junction held 6 bases outside the gene matches. The V gene's germline CDR1 is SGHTA and CDR2 FQGNSA. The CDR3 is 16 amino acids. The CDR3 DNA reads as TGTGCCAGCAGCTTACGGGCGGGGGGGCTATACAATGAGCAGTTCTTC. Translation: CASSLRAGGLYNEQFF.